These T cell receptor beta chains were read from a single sample in a study of cytomegalovirus exposure and HLA in healthy donors. The table came from immunoSEQ multiplex PCR; TCRdb's copy has only in-frame clones and leaves some out. The sample has 200,000 or so clones; less than 80% are singletons. Sequenced input: PBMCs. Receptor source: a girl between 2 and 10 years old in good health and CMV-seronegative. Each CDR3 is given with its conserved first and last residue.

TRBV11-2 | CASSQIPSYNEQFF
TRBV6-1 | CASAGSLGTGEQYF
TRBV5-1 | CASSSDTGTTASTDTQYF
TRBV29-1 | CSVSRDRVGETQYF
TRBV10-3 | CAISEAPNSPLHF
TRBV7-9 | CASSPGQGNPYNSPLHF
TRBV28 | CASIVAGLESQPQHF
TRBV27 | CASSYGAGELFF
TRBV4-1 | CASSQDPPAGSSADTQYF
TRBV6-6 | CASTRGGVNTDTQYF
TRBV18 | CASSPDSSEAFF
TRBV11-2 | CASSLDLGVNTEAFF
TRBV5-6 | CASSLGQVFYGYTF
TRBV15 | CATSILGLAGYQETQYF
TRBV6-5 | CASSLLAGEADTQYF
TRBV19 | CASSAGLIRADTQYF
TRBV7-9 | CSSSLFLAGGRYTQYF
TRBV6-1 | CASIKDRGSNQPQHF
TRBV7-8 | CASRRGGLSYEQYF
TRBV7-3 | CASSLNGQYNQPQHF
TRBV6-1 | CATLPGGAETQYF
TRBV25-1 | CASTAGQGPSTDTQYF
TRBV7-9 | CASSLATGRSGQYF
TRBV18 | CASAGQGYNQPQHF
TRBV7-2 | CASSLEVVGGRQGYTF
TRBV2 | CASSEIGSGGTGELFF
TRBV18 | CASSPPGQDNSPLHF
TRBV7-2 | CASSRTSGAGGTGELFF
TRBV2 | CASSEQQETQYF
TRBV7-9 | CASSLAGHSYEQYF
TRBV5-1 | CASSPVQGYGYTF
TRBV6-1 | CASSASQKYGYTF
TRBV5-6 | CASSPQGTTEAFF
TRBV6-1 | CASSEGQNQPQHF
TRBV6-6 | CASSYEAGRTYEQYF
TRBV6-5 | CASRRYRDKFYEQYF
TRBV6-5 | CASSYSAGQAGYTF
TRBV11-2 | CASSPLATVEDTQYF
TRBV30 | CAWSVSPSLNTEAFF
TRBV29-1 | CSVGGFQGASGYTF
TRBV7-3 | CASSPHRGTEAFF
TRBV5-4 | CASSSFRDYKAFF
TRBV6-1 | CASSGQGRYQPQHF
TRBV4-1 | CASSQVGLALETQYF
TRBV2 | CASSERRLGAEKETQYF
TRBV23-1 | CASSRQGGVGGNTEQFF
TRBV6-1 | CASRSTGNYGYTF